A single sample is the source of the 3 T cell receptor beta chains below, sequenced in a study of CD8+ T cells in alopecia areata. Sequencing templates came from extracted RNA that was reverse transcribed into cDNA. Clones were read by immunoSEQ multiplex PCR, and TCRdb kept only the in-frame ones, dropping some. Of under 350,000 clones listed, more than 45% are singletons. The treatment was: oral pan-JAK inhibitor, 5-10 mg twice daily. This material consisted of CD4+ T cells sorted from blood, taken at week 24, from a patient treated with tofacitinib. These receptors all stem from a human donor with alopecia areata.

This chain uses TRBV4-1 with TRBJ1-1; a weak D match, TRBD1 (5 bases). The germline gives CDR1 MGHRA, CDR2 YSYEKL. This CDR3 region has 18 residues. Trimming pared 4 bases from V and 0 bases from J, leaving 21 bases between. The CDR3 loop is CASSREIVGDRMNTEAFF. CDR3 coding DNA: TGCGCCAGCAGCCGAGAGATAGTAGGGGATCGAATGAACACTGAAGCTTTCTTT.

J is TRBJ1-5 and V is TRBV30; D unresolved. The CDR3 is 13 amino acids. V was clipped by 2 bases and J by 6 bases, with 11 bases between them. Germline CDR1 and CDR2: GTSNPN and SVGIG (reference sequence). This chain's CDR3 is CAWSRNPGQPQHF. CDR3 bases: TGTGCCTGGAGTAGAAACCCCGGTCAGCCCCAGCATTTT.

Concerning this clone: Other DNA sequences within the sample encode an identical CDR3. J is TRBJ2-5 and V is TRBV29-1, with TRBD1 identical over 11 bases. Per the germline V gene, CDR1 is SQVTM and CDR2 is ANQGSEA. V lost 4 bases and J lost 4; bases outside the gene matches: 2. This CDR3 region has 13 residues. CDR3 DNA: TGCAGCGTTGGGGGGACAGGGGGAGAGACCCAGTACTTC. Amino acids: CSVGGTGGETQYF. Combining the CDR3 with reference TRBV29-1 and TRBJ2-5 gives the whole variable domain SAVISQKPSRDICQRGTSLTIQCQVDSQVTMMFWYRQQPGQSLTLIATANQGSEATYESGFVIDKFPISRPNLTFSTLTVSNMSPEDSSIYLCSVGGTGGETQYFGPGTRLLVL.